These 15 T cell receptor beta chains came from one sample sequenced in a study of blood T cell repertoires in COVID-19. This table comes from immunoSEQ multiplex PCR, and its TCRdb copy is limited to in-frame clones, with some not included. The table has 150,000 to 200,000 clones, 80% seen once. The specimen was peripheral blood. Every receptor here comes from a man aged 55-75 years with acute or convalescent COVID-19.

The chain links TRBV27 to TRBJ1-4; D is undetermined. The V end lost 3 bases, the J end lost 2 bases, and 7 bases lay between the germline ends. The CDR3 runs to 14 residues. CDR1 is MNHEY, CDR2 SMNVEV, per germline (reference sequence). The CDR3 sequence: CASSFSWTNEKLFF. The CDR3 nucleotides read TGTGCCAGCAGTTTTAGTTGGACTAATGAAAAACTGTTTTTT. Filled out from reference TRBV27 and TRBJ1-4, the complete variable domain reads EAQVTQNPRYLITVTGKKLTVTCSQNMNHEYMSWYRQDPGLGLRQIYYSMNVEVTDKGDVPEGYKVSRKEKRNFPLILESPSPNQTSLYFCASSFSWTNEKLFFGSGTQLSVL.

This clone has only a few counts. The chain uses TRBV6-6 and TRBJ1-5; D might be TRBD1 (5 bases). The CDR3 extends over 15 amino acids. Looked up from germline, CDR1 is MNHNY and CDR2 is SVGAGI (reference sequence). Trimming took off 0 bases at V and 0 bases at J, with 6 bases between the two ends. CDR3 amino acids: CASSYSTDSNQPQHF. CDR3 in DNA: TGTGCCAGCAGTTACTCGACAGATAGCAATCAGCCCCAGCATTTT.

The V gene is TRBV5-5, the J gene TRBJ1-3; D is unclear. V was shortened by 0 bases and J by 0 bases, with 10 bases between the two germline ends. This CDR3 has 16 amino acids. Germline V gives CDR1 SGHKS, CDR2 YYEKEE (reference sequence). The CDR3 DNA follows: TGTGCCAGCAGCTTGGTAGCAGCCTCCTCTGGAAACACCATATATTTT. It is translated as CASSLVAASSGNTIYF.

The V and J genes are TRBV6-5 and TRBJ1-2; 8 bases agree with TRBD1. The trim removed 6 bases at V and 5 bases at J, leaving 2 bases unmatched. The CDR3 totals 12 residues. CDR1 is MNHEY and CDR2 is SVGAGI in the germline V gene. CDR3 protein: CASSTGGYGYTF. The CDR3 region has the DNA TGTGCCAGCAGCACAGGGGGGTATGGCTACACCTTC.

The chain links TRBV10-3 to TRBJ1-5; D is unclear. V shed 4 bases and J shed 5 bases, with 9 bases lying between them. The CDR3 is made up of 13 amino acids. The V gene's germline CDR1 is ENHRY and CDR2 SYGVKD. The CDR3 loop reads CAISAGTDQPQHF. The CDR3 nucleotides read TGTGCCATCAGTGCAGGAACCGATCAGCCCCAGCATTTT.

This clone was seen a few times. The chain recombines TRBV12-3 or TRBV12-4 with TRBJ1-1; tentatively, D is TRBD1 (5 bases). CDR3 length: 13 amino acids. Between the trimmed V and J ends, which lost 3 bases and 2 bases, there was a span of 7 bases. Here the CDR3 reads CASSLGPNTEAFF. The DNA of the CDR3 is TGTGCCAGCAGTTTGGGGCCAAACACTGAAGCTTTCTTT.

This clone was recorded only once. This chain joins TRBV5-4 and TRBJ2-1, with 10 bases aligning to TRBD2. Germline trimming cut 6 bases from V and 10 bases from J; bases unmatched to any gene: 16. Germline V gene lookup returns CDR1 SGHNT and CDR2 YYREEE (reference sequence). The CDR3 covers 16 residues. The CDR3 loop is CASTPGTSGGAKEQFF. The CDR3 DNA sequence: TGTGCCAGCACTCCGGGTACGAGCGGGGGGGCCAAGGAGCAGTTCTTC.

This clone was picked up one time. This chain connects TRBV29-1 to TRBJ2-1; perhaps TRBD2 as D (5 bases). Germline values: CDR1 SQVTM, CDR2 ANQGSEA. The CDR3 has 13 amino acids. Trimming pared 1 base from V and 6 bases from J, leaving 10 bases between. Here the CDR3 reads CSVEGLGSNEQFF. In DNA, the CDR3 is TGCAGCGTTGAAGGGTTAGGGAGCAATGAGCAGTTCTTC.

In DNA form, the CDR3 reads TGTGCCAGCAGCTATAAGTTAGTAGCGGGGGGGGACAATGAGCAGTTCTTC. It encodes CASSYKLVAGGDNEQFF. The chain carries TRBV5-4 and TRBJ2-1; 11 bases map to TRBD2. V lost 3 bases, J lost 5 bases, and 10 bases stayed unmatched. The CDR3 sequence is 17 residues long. The germline gives CDR1 SGHNT, CDR2 YYREEE (reference sequence).

The chain is built from TRBV24-1 and TRBJ2-5; TRBD1 matches 7 bases. The ends lost 10 bases at V and 2 bases at J; junction bases unmatched: 6. The germline V gene has CDR1 KGHDR and CDR2 SFDVKD. This CDR3 comprises 13 residues. CDR3 region: CATSGGFQETQYF. CDR3 nucleotides: TGTGCCACTTCAGGGGGATTTCAAGAGACCCAGTACTTC.

This clone appeared a single time. The rearrangement uses TRBV7-9 and TRBJ1-2; TRBD1 matches 9 bases. The CDR3 has 13 amino acids. Unmatched junction bases numbered 5, after V lost 5 bases and J lost 7 bases. In germline, CDR1 is SEHNR, CDR2 FQNEAQ (reference sequence). The CDR3 here is CASSLRQGGGYTF. The CDR3, as DNA: TGTGCCAGCAGCCTGCGACAGGGGGGTGGCTACACCTTC.

This chain uses TRBV12-3 or TRBV12-4 with TRBJ2-5, with 9 bases identical to TRBD2. The CDR3 runs to 13 residues. Unmatched junction bases numbered 3, after V lost 7 bases and J lost 3 bases. The CDR3 DNA reads TGTGCCAGCAAACTAGCGGGCAAAGAGACCCAGTACTTC. Translation: CASKLAGKETQYF.

The genes are TRBV6-1 and TRBJ2-7; 8 bases map to TRBD1. The junction had 4 bases not matched to a gene; V was cut back by 2 bases and J by 1 base. Per germline, CDR1 MNHNS and CDR2 SASEGT. The CDR3 runs to 15 residues. Here the CDR3 DNA reads TGTGCCAGCAGTGAATTGGGGACAGGATCCTACGAGCAGTACTTC. Encoded protein: CASSELGTGSYEQYF.

In its sample, this clone was seen a few times. The rearrangement uses TRBV3-1 (or the pseudogene TRBV3-2) and TRBJ1-2; TRBD1 might be the D (6 bases). Germline lookup yields CDR1 LGHDT and CDR2 YNNKEL (reference sequence). The CDR3 is 15 amino acids. Trimming cost V 4 bases and J 8 bases, with 20 bases left between them. The CDR3: CASSPSGGRAGGYTF. The CDR3 nucleotides are TGTGCCAGCAGCCCCAGCGGGGGGCGGGCTGGAGGCTACACCTTC.

This chain connects TRBV18 to TRBJ1-1; D may be TRBD1 (6 bases). This CDR3 contains 15 residues. V was clipped by 5 bases and J by 4 bases, with 17 bases between them. CDR1 is KGHSH and CDR2 is LQKENI in the germline V gene. The chain's CDR3 is CASSKYRDTSTEAFF. The CDR3 bases are TGTGCCAGCTCAAAATACCGGGACACCTCCACTGAAGCTTTCTTT.